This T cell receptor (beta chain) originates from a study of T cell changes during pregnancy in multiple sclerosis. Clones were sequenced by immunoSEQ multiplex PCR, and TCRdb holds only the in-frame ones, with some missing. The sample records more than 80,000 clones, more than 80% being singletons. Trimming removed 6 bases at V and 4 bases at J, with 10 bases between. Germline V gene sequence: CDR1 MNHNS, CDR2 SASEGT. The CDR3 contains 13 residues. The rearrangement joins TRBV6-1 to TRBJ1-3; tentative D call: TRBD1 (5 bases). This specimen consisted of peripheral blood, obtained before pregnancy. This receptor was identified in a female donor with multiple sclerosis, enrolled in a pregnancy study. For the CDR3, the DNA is TGTGCCAGCAGATGGACATCCGGAAACACCATATATTTT. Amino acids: CASRWTSGNTIYF.